A single sample is the source of the 22 T cell receptor beta chains below, sequenced in a study of tumor-infiltrating lymphocytes in primary liver carcinoma (dated by TCRdb to 2017 to 2019). Data came from an Illumina HiSeq 2500. Using a constant-region primer and ProtoScript II reverse transcriptase, TCRbeta-specific cDNA was reverse-transcribed from approximately 0.55 ug total RNA. Three nested multiplex PCR rounds, following a slightly modified ARM-PCR procedure, were used to build the TCRbeta libraries. The first two PCR rounds used multiplex TRBV1-TRBV30 forward primers with a Cbeta reverse primer, each for roughly 11 cycles. TCRdb handled the public reads itself, with Q25 trimming in fastp and clone calling in MiXCR, and kept productive beta chains. A single entry per CDR3 protein holds the most common genes and DNA from its merged rows. The sample has over 250,000 distinct CDR3 sequences on record, approximately 54% of them singletons. The ten largest clones take up 17% of the sample.

RNA from unsorted whole blood was extracted with TRIzol reagent, and germline DNA was obtained with the DNeasy Blood & Tissue kit. Sequenced: peripheral blood. Receptor source: a woman aged 25 to 39 with primary liver carcinoma and hepatitis B virus infection.

Notes on this clonotype: Just one base apart from a much larger clone, this may be a read error. The rearrangement uses TRBV29-1 and TRBJ2-3; TRBD1 is a possible D gene (5 bases). CDR3 length: 13 amino acids. CDR1 is SQVTM, CDR2 ANQGSEA, per germline. The CDR3 sequence is CSVEGRVTYTQYF. In DNA form, the CDR3 reads TGCAGCGTTGAGGGCAGGGTCACATATACGCAGTATTTT.

This rearrangement joins TRBV11-2 to TRBJ2-1, with D possibly TRBD2 on 6 matching bases. This CDR3 is 14 amino acids long. Looked up from germline, CDR1 is SGHAT and CDR2 is FQNNGV. The CDR3 here is CAINWGVYYNEQFF. CDR3 DNA: TGTGCTATCAATTGGGGGGTGTACTACAATGAGCAGTTCTTC.

Worth noting for this clonotype: A much bigger clone sits one base away, suggesting this may be a read error. The rearrangement links TRBV12-3 or TRBV12-4 to TRBJ1-4, with D unclear. The V end lost 5 bases, the J end lost 9 bases, and 10 bases lay between the germline ends. The CDR3 extends over 12 amino acids. The CDR3 protein is CASSPPYKKLFF. CDR3 DNA sequence: TGTGCCAGCAGTCCCCCTTACAAAAAACTGTTTTTT.

Of note for this clonotype: A single base separates this from a much larger clone, so it may be a read error. The rearrangement links TRBV12-3 or TRBV12-4 to TRBJ2-7; 8 nucleotides match TRBD1. This CDR3 contains 15 residues. J was trimmed by 6 bases and V by 7 bases; bases with no gene match: 14. CDR3 residues: CASTEGQGARCEQYF. As DNA, the CDR3 is TGTGCCAGCACCGAAGGGCAGGGGGCTCGCTGCGAGCAGTACTTC.

In the case of this clonotype: The CDR3 does not close with the conserved phenylalanine or tryptophan, likely indicating a read error. V usage is TRBV29-1 and J usage is TRBJ2-3, with D possibly being TRBD1 (6 bases). Trimming shortened V by 8 bases and J by 2 bases, and 20 bases separated the two germline ends. Germline values: CDR1 SQVTM, CDR2 ANQGSEA. The CDR3 covers 15 residues. In DNA form, the CDR3 reads TGCAGCTCCCGAACCCTACAGGGAAACACAGATACGCAGTATTTG. Encoded protein: CSSRTLQGNTDTQYL.

This clonotype was seen once. A much larger clone sits a single nucleotide away, making a read error possible. The chain has TRBV29-1 and TRBJ2-7, with D possibly matching TRBD1 (6 bases). Germline assignment: CDR1 SQVTM and CDR2 ANQGSEA. CDR3 size: 14 residues. V lost 4 bases and J 0 bases, leaving 13 bases between the germline ends. The CDR3 sequence is CSVGGDKSSYEQYF. CDR3 coding DNA: TGCAGCGTTGGAGGGGACAAATCCTCCTACGAGCAGTACTTC.

The chain carries TRBV6-2 or TRBV6-3 and TRBJ2-5, with D possibly called TRBD1 or TRBD2 (5 bases each). Per germline, CDR1 MNHEY and CDR2 SVGEGT. This CDR3 contains 17 residues. V was pared by 10 bases and J by 5 bases, with 29 bases between. CDR3 nucleotide sequence: TGTGCCAACAGCTTTAACCCCCGAACAGGCGGCGGGGAGACCCAGTACTTC. It translates to CANSFNPRTGGGETQYF.

As concerns this clonotype: One end of the junction does not line up with germline, which may come from a read error. The V and J genes are TRBV5-6 and TRBJ2-6; tentative D call: TRBD1 (6 bases). The CDR3 loop spans 15 amino acids. CDR1 is SGHDT and CDR2 is YYEEEE in the germline V gene. CDR3 loop: CASSLGQAGASVLTF. The CDR3, as DNA: TGTGCCAGCAGCTTGGGACAGGCTGGGGCCAGCGTCCTGACTTTC.

A few counts support this clonotype. J is TRBJ1-4 and V is TRBV29-1; the D is unclear. The CDR3 has 13 amino acids. The V and J ends lost 3 bases and 7 bases respectively, with 12 bases between them. From germline, CDR1 is SQVTM and CDR2 ANQGSEA. The CDR3 is CSVDGGMGEKLFF. CDR3 DNA sequence: TGCAGCGTTGACGGAGGGATGGGTGAAAAACTGTTTTTT.

Comments on this clonotype: Being one base from a much bigger clone, this may be a read error. The gene calls are TRBV29-1 and TRBJ1-3; D ambiguous. The CDR3 sequence is 13 residues long. From germline, CDR1 is SQVTM and CDR2 ANQGSEA. CDR3 coding DNA: TGCAGCGTGTCCACTAATAATGGAAACATCATATATTTT. Protein product: CSVSTNNGNIIYF. Combining the CDR3 with reference TRBV29-1 and TRBJ1-3 gives the whole variable domain SAVISQKPSRDICQRGTSLTIQCQVDSQVTMMFWYRQQPGQSLTLIATANQGSEATYESGFVIDKFPISRPNLTFSTLTVSNMSPEDSSIYLCSVSTNNGNIIYFGEGSWLTVV.

This clonotype was recorded only once. A read error may produce the germline difference seen at one junction end. Here the CDR3 reads CASSGKRFYSEQFF. For the CDR3, the DNA is TGTGCCAGCAGCGGGAAGCGGTTCTACAGTGAGCAGTTCTTC. The genes are TRBV11-1 and TRBJ2-1; TRBD2 might be the D (5 bases). Looked up from germline, CDR1 is SGHAT and CDR2 is FQDESV (reference sequence). This CDR3 contains 14 residues.

A word on this clonotype: Mismatch with germline at one junction end may stem from a read error. This chain joins TRBV4-2 and TRBJ1-4; D gene unclear. The CDR3 has 16 residues. CDR1 and CDR2 from the germline V gene are LGHNA and YNFKEQ. The CDR3 sequence is CASSQDMGWKDEKLSF. Written as DNA, the CDR3 is TGTGCTAGCAGCCAAGATATGGGGTGGAAAGATGAAAAACTGTCTTTT.

The V call is TRBV6-5, the J call TRBJ1-6; D call uncertain. Germline CDR1 is MNHEY and CDR2 is SVGAGI. Trimming removed 5 bases from V and 5 bases from J, with 13 bases in between. This CDR3 region has 15 residues. The DNA for the CDR3 is TGTGCCAGCAGTAGGGCGGACTGGAATAATTCACCCCTCCACTTT. This gives the protein CASSRADWNNSPLHF.

The sample holds one count of this clonotype. A read error may account for a junction end that differs from germline. The chain employs TRBV6-6 and TRBJ2-7; no firm D call. Germline loops: CDR1 MNHNY, CDR2 SVGAGI (reference sequence). This CDR3 has 11 amino acids. DNA for the CDR3: TGTGTCAGCAGTTCCCTCTACGAACAGTACTTC. Translation gives CVSSSLYEQYF.

Within the sample, this clonotype is medium-sized. The CDR3, as DNA: TGTGCCAGCAGCCCCCGGGGGGCGCCGACCAAAAACATTCAGTACTTC. Amino acids: CASSPRGAPTKNIQYF. The rearrangement joins TRBV11-2 to TRBJ2-4, with D possibly TRBD2 on 7 matching bases. CDR1 SGHAT and CDR2 FQNNGV come from the germline V gene. This CDR3 spans 16 amino acids. V was shortened by 5 bases and J by 2 bases, with 16 bases between the two germline ends.

In regard to this clonotype: One end of the junction does not line up with germline, which may come from a read error. This chain uses TRBV11-2 with TRBJ2-5; 10 bases match TRBD2. This CDR3 is 19 amino acids long. CDR1 is SGHAT, CDR2 FQNNGV, per germline. CDR3 in amino acids: CANSLGPGLATRTQETQYF. CDR3 DNA sequence: TGTGCCAACAGCTTAGGGCCGGGACTAGCGACAAGGACTCAAGAGACCCAGTACTTC.

As regards this clonotype: One end of the junction fails to match germline, which may point to a read error. The CDR3, as DNA: TGTGCCAGCGGCTTTTCTTCTTCTAACAATGAGCAGTTCTTC. This codes for CASGFSSSNNEQFF. This chain connects TRBV11-3 to TRBJ2-1; D unclear. The CDR3 totals 14 residues. CDR1 is SGHNT, CDR2 YENEEA, per germline.

About this clonotype: Just one base apart from a much larger clone, this may be a read error. The rearrangement links TRBV6-5 to TRBJ1-2; 7 positions agree with TRBD1. After removal of 9 bases from V and 5 bases from J, the junction contained 3 bases not matched to a gene. The CDR3 runs to 11 residues. Germline V gene sequence: CDR1 MNHEY, CDR2 SVGAGI. The DNA of the CDR3 is TGTGCCAGGCGCAGGGGGTATGGCTACACCTTC. Translation: CARRRGYGYTF.

This clonotype was counted a few times. A much more abundant neighbour one base away suggests this may be a read error. This rearrangement joins TRBV6-5 to TRBJ2-7; D gene ambiguous. The germline CDR1 and CDR2 sequences are MNHEY and SVGAGI. This CDR3 is built from 14 residues. This CDR3 reads CASNYSTPFYEQYF. CDR3 DNA sequence: TGTGCCAGCAATTACTCGACCCCCTTCTACGAGCAGTACTTC.

This clonotype was picked up many times. The chain couples TRBV29-1 to TRBJ1-4, with D tentatively TRBD1 (5 bases). V was cut by 8 bases and J by 7 bases, with 17 bases left in between. CDR1 is SQVTM, CDR2 ANQGSEA, per germline. This CDR3 comprises 13 residues. In DNA, the CDR3 is TGCAGCATTCGCCAGCCAGGGTTTGAAAAACTGTTTTTT. It codes for CSIRQPGFEKLFF.

The rearrangement uses TRBV5-6 and TRBJ2-1; D might be TRBD1 (6 bases). This CDR3 has 15 amino acids. Germline values: CDR1 SGHDT, CDR2 YYEEEE. V was pared by 6 bases and J by 3 bases, with 16 bases between. CDR3 DNA sequence: TGTGCCAGCAAAGGGGACACAAACTTCTACAATGAGCAGTTCTTC. Encoded protein: CASKGDTNFYNEQFF.

With respect to this clonotype: The junction shows a germline mismatch at one end, possibly a read error. The gene calls are TRBV7-9 and TRBJ1-5; D gene unclear. There are 12 residues in the CDR3. In germline, CDR1 is SEHNR, CDR2 FQNEAQ (reference sequence). The CDR3 here is CASSLGDLPRLF. The CDR3 nucleotides are TGTGCCAGCAGCTTAGGCGATCTGCCCCGGCTTTTT.